This is a list of T cell receptor beta chains from one sample in a study of blood T cells in healthy people across ages. TCRdb ran MiXCR on the 5' RACE reads and lists one entry per CDR3 protein. The data hold some 700,000 distinct CDR3 sequences, with about 24% observed a single time. The sequenced material came from blood. These receptors all come from a man in his sixties or seventies in good health. CDR3s leave out the opening cysteine and the closing phenylalanine or tryptophan.

j_call v_call cdr3_aa
TRBJ1-4 TRBV14 ASSQLSGATNEKLF
TRBJ1-1 TRBV7-9 ASSPTLNTEAF
TRBJ2-1 TRBV7-8 ASSFLPFARNEQF
TRBJ1-4 TRBV3-1 ASSQGGGGVGKLF
TRBJ1-1 TRBV5-1 ASSPTTLNTEAF
TRBJ2-3 TRBV20-1 SASQTSGGTDTQY
TRBJ2-4 TRBV9 ASSPRRGIKAKNIQY
TRBJ2-2 TRBV29-1 SVSRDRNTGELF
TRBJ2-1 TRBV5-1 ASSLDLAGYKF
TRBJ1-2 TRBV6-2/TRBV6-3 ASSYMTVNGYT
TRBJ1-4 TRBV12-3/TRBV12-4 ASSSGTGGATNEKLF
TRBJ2-2 TRBV20-1 SARASGGNTGELF
TRBJ1-4 TRBV4-3 ASSPVTGAEKLF
TRBJ1-2 TRBV3-1 ASADLTGTGANYGYT
TRBJ2-2 TRBV11-2 ASSPLVGGELF
TRBJ2-5 TRBV12-3/TRBV12-4 ASSFNLVPPQETQY
TRBJ2-5 TRBV29-1 SVEKWQGQETQY
TRBJ1-6 TRBV7-6 ASSLEGRYNSPLH
TRBJ1-4 TRBV28 ASTTGATNEKLF
TRBJ2-1 TRBV7-6 ASSLVPSGASYNEQF
TRBJ2-1 TRBV12-3/TRBV12-4 ASSPSGSYRSGEQF
TRBJ2-5 TRBV2 ASRETGLGETQY
TRBJ2-1 TRBV4-2 ASSQDGLAGDNEQF
TRBJ2-4 TRBV20-1 SASDRGQNIQY
TRBJ1-4 TRBV7-2 ASSPQGTIANEKLF
TRBJ2-5 TRBV7-8 ASSFGEEETQY